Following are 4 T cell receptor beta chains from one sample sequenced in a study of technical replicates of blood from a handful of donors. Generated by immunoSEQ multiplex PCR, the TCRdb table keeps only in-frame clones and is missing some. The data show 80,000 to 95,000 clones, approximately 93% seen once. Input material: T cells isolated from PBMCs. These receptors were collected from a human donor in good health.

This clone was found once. CDR3 residues: CASSPSGLAGVREQYF. The DNA for the CDR3 is TGCGCCAGCAGCCCATCAGGACTAGCGGGAGTTAGAGAGCAGTACTTC. This chain uses TRBV5-1 with TRBJ2-7; 13 bases are a match to TRBD2. CDR3 length equals 16 residues. V shed 4 bases and J 7 bases; nucleotides not matched to a gene: 11. Germline CDR1 reads SGHRS; CDR2 reads YFSETQ.

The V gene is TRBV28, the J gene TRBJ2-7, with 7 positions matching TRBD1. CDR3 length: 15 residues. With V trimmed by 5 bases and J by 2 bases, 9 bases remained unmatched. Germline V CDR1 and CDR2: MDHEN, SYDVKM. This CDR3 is CASSLDRRRPYEQYF. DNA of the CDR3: TGTGCCAGCAGTCTGGACAGGCGGCGGCCCTACGAGCAGTACTTC.

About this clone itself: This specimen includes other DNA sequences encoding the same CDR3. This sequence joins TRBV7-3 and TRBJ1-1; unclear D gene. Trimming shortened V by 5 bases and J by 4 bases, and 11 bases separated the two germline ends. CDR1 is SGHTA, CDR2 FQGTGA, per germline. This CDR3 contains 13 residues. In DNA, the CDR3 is TGTGCCAGCAGCCCAGGAGGCGGCACTGAAGCTTTCTTT. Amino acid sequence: CASSPGGGTEAFF. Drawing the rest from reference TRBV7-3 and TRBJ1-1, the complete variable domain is GAGVSQTPSNKVTEKGKYVELRCDPISGHTALYWYRQSLGQGPEFLIYFQGTGAADDSGLPNDRFFAVRPEGSVSTLKIQRTERGDSAVYLCASSPGGGTEAFFGQGTRLTVV.

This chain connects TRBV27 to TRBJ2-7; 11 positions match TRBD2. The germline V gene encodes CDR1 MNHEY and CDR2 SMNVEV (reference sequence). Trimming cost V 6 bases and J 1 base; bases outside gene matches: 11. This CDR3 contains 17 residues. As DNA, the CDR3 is TGTGCCAGCAGACCACTAGCGGGAGCATATATTTCCTACGAGCAGTACTTC. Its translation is CASRPLAGAYISYEQYF.